The following is a T cell receptor (beta chain) sequence with its context. Its antigen is not known. Within the sample, other DNA sequences also encode this same CDR3. The record originates from a study of cytotoxic CD8 clonotypes in ibrutinib-treated CLL. Study-level background: Patients attained approximately 24 partial and 2 complete responses; at median around 68 months, 14 remained remitted while around twelve progressed. Response sampling occurred after a median 12 months of treatment (range 6 to 36).

General study points: Under therapy, public clonotypes either contracted or stayed stable, and they were uncommon. Clonality was elevated at ibrutinib response and had returned toward baseline at progression.

Here immunoSEQ multiplex PCR was the method, and the copy in TCRdb shows in-frame clones only, minus some. The table lists approximately 280,000 clones, around 76% of them singletons, with roughly 5% in the top ten. The V end was cut by 5 bases, the J end by 4 bases, with 9 bases between. Germline V gives CDR1 SGDLS, CDR2 YYNGEE. CDR3 length: 12 residues. The sequence came from a human donor with chronic lymphocytic leukemia. The V call is TRBV9, the J call TRBJ1-2; weak D call: TRBD1 (5 bases). The sequences come from PBMCs, collected at disease progression, from a patient treated with ibrutinib. CDR3 sequence reads: CASSSGGYGYTF. DNA for the CDR3: TGTGCCAGCAGTTCCGGGGGCTATGGCTACACCTTC.